Below, 19 T cell receptor beta chains from the same sample are listed, as sequenced in a study of T cell clusters in autoimmune cytopenias. TRB was amplified from approximately 250 ng of peripheral blood genomic DNA per sample. One tube held mixed TRB-A and TRB-B primer pools for touch-down PCR. One entry per CDR3 protein, without DNA, is what TCRdb gives after re-calling the multiplex PCR reads. The table lists 7,000 to 8,000 distinct CDR3 sequences, with less than 5.5% in the top ten. The sequencing input was peripheral blood. The receptors stem from a human donor with an autoimmune cytopenia or autoimmune hepatitis (not recorded which).

In terms of frequency, this clonotype is medium-sized. The chain recombines TRBV20-1 with TRBJ1-6; checking the TCRdb D call of TRBD1 is not possible without DNA. Germline V gives CDR1 DFQATT, CDR2 SNEGSKA (reference sequence). The CDR3 is 14 residues long. CDR3 amino acids: CSARGDTYNSPLHF.

This clonotype counts as medium-sized by frequency. V usage is TRBV20-1 and J usage is TRBJ1-3; TCRdb designates TRBD1, a call that cannot be tested without DNA. CDR1 is DFQATT and CDR2 is SNEGSKA in the germline V gene (reference sequence). CDR3 length: 13 residues. This CDR3 is CSAPGQGDNTIYF.

V gene TRBV20-1 combines with J gene TRBJ1-1; there is no DNA to check the TCRdb D call of TRBD1. The CDR3 runs 13 residues. Germline CDR1 is DFQATT and CDR2 is SNEGSKA (reference sequence). The CDR3 is CSARQGRAAEAFF.

Considering frequency, this clonotype is medium-sized. The chain has TRBV6-5 and TRBJ1-2; TCRdb names TRBD1, which stays unverified in the absence of DNA. The CDR3 sequence is 14 residues long. CDR1 and CDR2 from the germline V gene are MNHEY and SVGAGI. CDR3 protein: CASSYGGRGYGYTF.

This clonotype is identified as medium-sized from frequency. This chain links TRBV7-9 with TRBJ2-3; the D gene TCRdb calls, TRBD2, cannot be checked with no DNA. Germline V gene lookup returns CDR1 SEHNR and CDR2 FQNEAQ (reference sequence). The CDR3 consists of 18 residues. The CDR3: CASSSIVLTSGEVDTQYF.

According to its frequency, this clonotype is medium-sized. The genes are TRBV5-1 and TRBJ2-7; TCRdb names TRBD1, which stays unverified in the absence of DNA. The CDR3 runs to 15 residues. Germline lookup yields CDR1 SGHRS and CDR2 YFSETQ. CDR3 amino acids: CASSRSGTESYEQYF.

Judged by frequency, this clonotype is medium-sized. This chain connects TRBV7-3 to TRBJ1-2; the D call from TCRdb, TRBD1, cannot be confirmed without DNA. Germline-derived CDR1 and CDR2 are SGHTA and FQGTGA. This CDR3 is built from 15 residues. CDR3 protein: CASSSPGQGVYGYTF.

J is TRBJ2-3 and V is TRBV7-9; TCRdb returns TRBD2, unconfirmable since there is no DNA. Germline-derived CDR1 and CDR2 are SEHNR and FQNEAQ (reference sequence). The CDR3 has 20 amino acids. The CDR3 protein is CASTRRGGGAVLSATDTQYF.

By frequency, this clonotype is medium-sized. The V gene is TRBV27, the J gene TRBJ1-2; TCRdb proposes TRBD1, but this gene call is untestable without DNA. CDR1 and CDR2 (germline): MNHEY, SMNVEV (reference sequence). This CDR3 has 13 residues. The CDR3 sequence: CASSFRGAYGYTF.

The rearrangement joins TRBV4-3 to TRBJ2-4; TCRdb picks TRBD2, but there is no DNA to check that call. Germline CDR1 and CDR2: LGHNA and YSLEER. CDR3 length: 12 residues. The CDR3: CASSQTAAVQYF.

This clonotype is identified as medium-sized from frequency. This chain links TRBV19 with TRBJ2-7. This CDR3 contains 14 residues. CDR1 and CDR2 from the germline V gene are LNHDA and SQIVND (reference sequence). CDR3 in amino acids: CASSRQGTSYEQYF.

In terms of frequency, this clonotype is medium-sized. The chain is built from TRBV20-1 and TRBJ2-7; TCRdb reports TRBD1, a call that lacks DNA to check it against. There are 13 residues in the CDR3. The V gene's germline CDR1 is DFQATT and CDR2 SNEGSKA (reference sequence). CDR3 sequence reads: CSASYRGPYEQYF.

This clonotype is deemed medium-sized by its frequency. CDR3 region: CAWSLRALRRGEQYF. The chain joins TRBV30 to TRBJ2-7; absent DNA, TCRdb's TRBD2 call cannot be checked. Germline V CDR1 and CDR2: GTSNPN, SVGIG (reference sequence). The CDR3 has 15 amino acids.

The rearrangement uses TRBV11-1 and TRBJ1-6; the D call from TCRdb, TRBD1, cannot be confirmed without DNA. The germline CDR1 and CDR2 sequences are SGHAT and FQDESV (reference sequence). The CDR3 runs to 17 residues. Here the CDR3 reads CASSQAGKGQGRTPLHF. Drawing the rest from reference TRBV11-1 and TRBJ1-6, the complete variable domain is EAEVAQSPRYKITEKSQAVAFWCDPISGHATLYWYRQILGQGPELLVQFQDESVVDDSQLPKDRFSAERLKGVDSTLKIQPAELGDSAMYLCASSQAGKGQGRTPLHFGNGTRLTVT.

This clonotype is deemed medium-sized (0.01 to 0.1%) by its frequency. This chain connects TRBV13 to TRBJ2-7. Germline CDR1 PRHDT, CDR2 FYEKMQ (reference sequence). The CDR3 covers 14 residues. CDR3 in amino acids: CASSLASLTMEQYF.

This chain connects TRBV7-2 to TRBJ2-3; TCRdb gives TRBD2 as the D gene, but with no DNA this cannot be confirmed. The CDR3 is made up of 15 amino acids. Germline lookup yields CDR1 SGHTA and CDR2 FQGNSA. The CDR3 sequence is CASSPTSGRGDTQYF.

The rearrangement joins TRBV19 to TRBJ2-6. The CDR3 runs 15 residues. Germline values: CDR1 LNHDA, CDR2 SQIVND (reference sequence). CDR3: CASSRQNSGANVLTF.

The chain carries TRBV6-5 and TRBJ1-5. The germline CDR1 and CDR2 sequences are MNHEY and SVGAGI. This CDR3 is built from 14 residues. CDR3: CASSYSAGNQPQHF.

The chain is built from TRBV20-1 and TRBJ2-5; TCRdb indicates TRBD1, and absent DNA this call remains unverified. The germline gives CDR1 DFQATT, CDR2 SNEGSKA (reference sequence). The CDR3 loop spans 14 amino acids. This chain's CDR3 is CSATGVGDIETQYF.